These 29 T cell receptor beta chains were all obtained from the same sample, sequenced in a study of cytomegalovirus exposure and HLA in healthy donors. The study ran its PCR with 60 Vbeta and 13 Jbeta primers. Produced via immunoSEQ multiplex PCR; TCRdb's table is partial and in-frame only. This sample carries fewer than 200,000 clones, about 65% of them seen once, and the ten largest clones take around 4.3%. The sequenced sample was PBMCs. These receptors were collected from a young woman in good health and CMV-seropositive.

Concerning this clone itself: A junction boundary mismatches the germline segment, possibly from a read error. The rearrangement links TRBV4-2 to TRBJ1-2; 8 bases map to TRBD1. CDR1 is LGHNA and CDR2 is YNFKEQ in the germline V gene. The CDR3 spans 15 residues. CDR3 residues: CASSQRTGISRGYAF. The CDR3 DNA reads TGTGCCAGCAGCCAACGGACAGGGATATCGCGGGGCTACGCCTTC.

Concerning this clone itself: Other DNA sequences in this specimen translate into the identical CDR3. This chain links TRBV18 with TRBJ1-4, with TRBD1 matching 8 bases. Germline V gives CDR1 KGHSH, CDR2 LQKENI. The junction had 2 bases not matched to a gene; V was cut back by 5 bases and J by 6 bases. There are 13 residues in the CDR3. The DNA for the CDR3 is TGTGCCAGCTCATTGGGACAGGATGAAAAACTGTTTTTT. It codes for CASSLGQDEKLFF.

The chain carries TRBV11-2 and TRBJ2-3; no firm D call. This CDR3 has 12 residues. The V gene lost 5 bases and the J gene lost 3 bases, with 6 bases spanning the gap. Germline V gene sequence: CDR1 SGHAT, CDR2 FQNNGV. This CDR3 is CASSQWTDTQYF. Written as DNA, the CDR3 is TGTGCCAGCAGCCAGTGGACAGATACGCAGTATTTT.

The chain joins TRBV7-9 to TRBJ1-1; the match to TRBD1 covers 7 bases. This CDR3 has 14 residues. The germline V gene encodes CDR1 SEHNR and CDR2 FQNEAQ (reference sequence). Trimming cost V 3 bases and J 5 bases; bases outside gene matches: 6. The DNA for the CDR3 is TGTGCCAGCAGCTTCAGGGGGGCTGTTACTGAAGCTTTCTTT. Translating it yields CASSFRGAVTEAFF.

This clone has more than one count but fewer than ten. The chain combines TRBV10-2 with TRBJ2-7; 10 bases are a match to TRBD2. The J segment lost 2 bases and the V segment lost 6 bases, leaving 4 bases of the junction unmatched. This CDR3 has 14 residues. Germline-derived CDR1 and CDR2 are WSHSY and SAAADI. The CDR3 DNA is TGCGCCAGCAGCGTAGCGGGAGGTCCCTACGAGCAGTACTTC. Its translation: CASSVAGGPYEQYF.

The chain employs TRBV4-1 and TRBJ2-7; 9 bases align to TRBD2. Germline CDR1 is MGHRA and CDR2 is YSYEKL. The CDR3 totals 15 residues. After removal of 2 bases from V and 6 bases from J, the junction contained 8 bases not matched to a gene. DNA for the CDR3: TGCGCCAGCAGCCAAAACGGACTAGCGTCGGGCGAGCAGTACTTC. This sequence encodes CASSQNGLASGEQYF.

V is TRBV19 and J is TRBJ1-4; D possibly corresponds to TRBD1 (6 bases). V lost 6 bases and J 5 bases, leaving 13 bases between the germline ends. The CDR3 consists of 14 residues. Per germline, CDR1 LNHDA and CDR2 SQIVND (reference sequence). The CDR3: CASSRSGTNEKLFF. The CDR3, as DNA: TGTGCCAGTAGCAGATCCGGGACAAATGAAAAACTGTTTTTT.

The chain couples TRBV27 to TRBJ2-7; the D gene is possibly TRBD1 (7 bases). Germline V gives CDR1 MNHEY, CDR2 SMNVEV (reference sequence). The CDR3 consists of 16 residues. V dropped 3 bases and J dropped 3 bases, with 18 bases sitting between them. The CDR3, as DNA: TGTGCCAGCAGTTTCAGGGGGGTCACTAGGAACTACGAGCAGTACTTC. Translating it yields CASSFRGVTRNYEQYF.

This chain links TRBV30 with TRBJ2-3; TRBD2 agrees at 7 bases. Germline V gives CDR1 GTSNPN, CDR2 SVGIG (reference sequence). This CDR3 region has 14 residues. J was trimmed by 0 bases and V by 8 bases; bases with no gene match: 8. The CDR3: CARKRGTSTDTQYF. The CDR3 DNA is TGTGCCCGAAAGCGGGGAACTAGCACAGATACGCAGTATTTT.

This chain links TRBV7-9 with TRBJ2-7, with 7 positions matching TRBD2. The germline V gene has CDR1 SEHNR and CDR2 FQNEAQ (reference sequence). V dropped 6 bases and J dropped 2; count of bases not matched to a gene: 10. CDR3 length: 15 amino acids. The CDR3 loop reads CASRPSGGGAYEQYF. The DNA for the CDR3 is TGTGCCAGCAGACCCTCGGGGGGAGGCGCCTACGAGCAGTACTTC.

This clone was found once. The V call is TRBV7-3, the J call TRBJ2-5, with no clear D. The ends were cut back, 6 bases at V and 5 bases at J, with 13 bases in the middle. Germline CDR1 is SGHTA and CDR2 is FQGTGA. This CDR3 is 13 amino acids long. CDR3 nucleotide sequence: TGTGCCAGCAGTATAGCCTCACGCGAGACCCAGTACTTC. Translation: CASSIASRETQYF.

The V call is TRBV14, the J call TRBJ2-7, with a weak D call TRBD1 (5 bases). The CDR3 contains 15 residues. Trimming stripped 0 bases from V and 2 bases from J, with 11 bases between. The germline gives CDR1 SGHDN, CDR2 FVKESK. CDR3 DNA: TGTGCCAGCAGCCAAGATGGTAAGGGGACCTACGAGCAGTACTTC. Translating gives CASSQDGKGTYEQYF.

The rearrangement links TRBV7-6 to TRBJ1-2; D gene uncertain. V dropped 1 base and J dropped 4 bases, with 4 bases sitting between them. The germline CDR1 and CDR2 sequences are SGHVS and FNYEAQ. This CDR3 is built from 12 residues. The CDR3 sequence is CASSLDGYGYTF. The CDR3 DNA sequence: TGTGCCAGCAGCTTAGACGGCTATGGCTACACCTTC.

The rearrangement uses TRBV11-2 and TRBJ2-3; maybe TRBD1 (5 bases). Trimming stripped 6 bases from V and 2 bases from J, with 12 bases between. The germline gives CDR1 SGHAT, CDR2 FQNNGV. The CDR3 extends over 14 amino acids. The CDR3 reads CASRPQGITDTQYF. The CDR3 nucleotides read TGTGCCAGCAGGCCCCAGGGAATCACAGATACGCAGTATTTT.

V and J are TRBV2 and TRBJ2-7; D remains ambiguous. The ends were cut back, 0 bases at V and 3 bases at J, with 6 bases in the middle. The CDR3 contains 13 residues. Germline CDR1 is SNHLY and CDR2 is FYNNEI. The CDR3 nucleotides read TGTGCCAGCAGTGAAGCGATTAGCTACGAGCAGTACTTC. This sequence encodes CASSEAISYEQYF. The full variable domain, with the rest looked up from reference TRBV2 and TRBJ2-7, is EPEVTQTPSHQVTQMGQEVILRCVPISNHLYFYWYRQILGQKVEFLVSFYNNEISEKSEIFDDQFSVERPDGSNFTLKIRSTKLEDSAMYFCASSEAISYEQYFGPGTRLTVT.

This chain connects TRBV27 to TRBJ1-4, with a weak D call TRBD1 (5 bases). V was trimmed by 7 bases and J by 0 bases, leaving 9 bases between them. Germline V lookup: CDR1 MNHEY, CDR2 SMNVEV (reference sequence). The CDR3 has 14 amino acids. CDR3 sequence reads: CASTGVATNEKLFF. CDR3 bases: TGTGCCAGCACGGGGGTTGCAACTAATGAAAAACTGTTTTTT.

The rearrangement joins TRBV7-9 to TRBJ2-7; D possibly corresponds to TRBD2 (6 bases). The CDR3 covers 15 residues. The germline CDR1 and CDR2 sequences are SEHNR and FQNEAQ (reference sequence). The V end lost 7 bases, the J end lost 2 bases, and 18 bases lay between the germline ends. This CDR3 reads CASTPMPGGTYEQYF. The CDR3 DNA reads as TGTGCCAGCACTCCCATGCCAGGCGGGACCTACGAGCAGTACTTC.

The rearrangement uses TRBV30 and TRBJ2-1; possibly TRBD2 for D (6 bases). The CDR3 is made up of 14 amino acids. Trimming left V 0 bases short and J 6 bases short, with 12 bases between. Per germline, CDR1 GTSNPN and CDR2 SVGIG (reference sequence). The CDR3 DNA reads TGTGCCTGGAGTGTACTAAGGACTACCAATGAGCAGTTCTTC. The encoded protein is CAWSVLRTTNEQFF.

This chain joins TRBV4-2 and TRBJ1-1, with 7 bases aligning to TRBD1. This CDR3 has 15 residues. Per germline, CDR1 LGHNA and CDR2 YNFKEQ. V gave up 0 bases and J gave up 4 bases; unmatched junction bases: 5. The DNA for the CDR3 is TGTGCCAGCAGCCAAGATGAGGGGGCCCCCACTGAAGCTTTCTTT. Translating it yields CASSQDEGAPTEAFF.

V usage is TRBV7-9 and J usage is TRBJ1-1; D may be TRBD1 (5 bases). Trimming removed 3 bases at V and 0 bases at J, with 11 bases between. Germline values: CDR1 SEHNR, CDR2 FQNEAQ (reference sequence). The CDR3 extends over 15 amino acids. CDR3 sequence reads: CASSFEWGMNTEAFF. CDR3 DNA: TGTGCCAGCAGCTTTGAGTGGGGCATGAACACTGAAGCTTTCTTT.

This clone was found a few times. This chain uses TRBV5-1 with TRBJ2-2, with a possible D match to TRBD1 (6 bases). Per germline, CDR1 SGHRS and CDR2 YFSETQ. V was clipped by 2 bases and J by 1 base, with 9 bases between them. The CDR3 totals 15 residues. The DNA of the CDR3 is TGCGCCAGCAGCTTCACGGGACAGAACACCGGGGAGCTGTTTTTT. Translation gives CASSFTGQNTGELFF.

The chain joins TRBV7-9 to TRBJ1-4; weak D call: TRBD1 (5 bases). The CDR3 is made up of 16 amino acids. CDR1 SEHNR and CDR2 FQNEAQ come from the germline V gene (reference sequence). Trimming cost V 0 bases and J 8 bases, with 16 bases left between them. For the CDR3, the DNA is TGTGCCAGCAGCTTAGCAGTAGGGGCGCCTGGAGAAAAACTGTTTTTT. Protein: CASSLAVGAPGEKLFF.

The chain combines TRBV28 with TRBJ2-1; the match to TRBD2 covers 9 bases. Trimming cost V 6 bases and J 4 bases; bases outside gene matches: 10. The CDR3 covers 16 residues. The germline V gene has CDR1 MDHEN and CDR2 SYDVKM. The chain's CDR3 is CASRSGLAGVYNEQFF. The CDR3 coding sequence is TGTGCCAGCAGGTCGGGACTAGCTGGGGTTTACAATGAGCAGTTCTTC. Full variable domain (remainder filled in from reference TRBV28 and TRBJ2-1): DVKVTQSSRYLVKRTGEKVFLECVQDMDHENMFWYRQDPGLGLRLIYFSYDVKMKEKGDIPEGYSVSREKKERFSLILESASTNQTSMYLCASRSGLAGVYNEQFFGPGTRLTVL.

V and J are TRBV27 and TRBJ2-1, with D unresolved. The CDR3 totals 13 residues. CDR1 and CDR2 (germline): MNHEY, SMNVEV (reference sequence). V was shortened by 2 bases and J by 5 bases, with 7 bases between the two germline ends. CDR3 sequence (DNA): TGTGCCAGCAGTTTAAGCGAAAACAATGAGCAGTTCTTC. The encoded protein is CASSLSENNEQFF.

The chain uses TRBV11-3 and TRBJ2-5, with TRBD2 matching 8 bases. J lost 5 bases, V lost 5 bases, and 10 bases had no gene match. CDR1 SGHNT and CDR2 YENEEA come from the germline V gene. The CDR3 consists of 15 residues. The CDR3 DNA sequence: TGTGCCAGCAGCGGGGCAGCGGGGGCCCCGGAGACCCAGTACTTC. Translation: CASSGAAGAPETQYF.

As DNA, the CDR3 is TGTGCCAGCAGTTTGGGCCCCTGGGACAGCTCCTACGAGCAGTACTTC. Amino acids: CASSLGPWDSSYEQYF. The V and J genes are TRBV6-5 and TRBJ2-7; TRBD1 agrees at 7 bases. V lost 4 bases to trimming and J lost 0 bases; unmatched junction nucleotides: 9. Germline V gene data show CDR1 as MNHEY and CDR2 as SVGAGI. The CDR3 consists of 16 residues.

The chain joins TRBV29-1 to TRBJ2-6; tentatively, D is TRBD2 (5 bases). The germline V and J ends were trimmed by 3 bases and 2 bases, with 8 bases remaining between them. Per germline, CDR1 SQVTM and CDR2 ANQGSEA. The CDR3 is 14 residues long. The CDR3 region has the DNA TGCAGCGTTGAGGCGGGTCCTGGGGCCAACGTCCTGACTTTC. Protein product: CSVEAGPGANVLTF.

This chain links TRBV7-6 with TRBJ2-7, with 10 positions matching TRBD1. The CDR3 spans 16 residues. The germline V gene encodes CDR1 SGHVS and CDR2 FNYEAQ. J gave up 7 bases and V 4 bases, and 13 bases lay outside the gene matches. CDR3 nucleotide sequence: TGTGCCAGCAGCTCTGGAACTCGACAGGGGGCATGGGAGCAGTACTTC. Protein product: CASSSGTRQGAWEQYF. Using reference TRBV7-6 and TRBJ2-7 for the parts outside the CDR3, the full variable domain is GAGVSQSPRYKVTKRGQDVALRCDPISGHVSLYWYRQALGQGPEFLTYFNYEAQQDKSGLPNDRFSAERPEGSISTLTIQRTEQRDSAMYRCASSSGTRQGAWEQYFGPGTRLTVT.

The CDR3 DNA sequence: TGTGCCAGCATGGGGGGATTGGGCAATCAGCCCCAGCATTTT. It codes for CASMGGLGNQPQHF. The V gene is TRBV28, the J gene TRBJ1-5; weak D call: TRBD1 (5 bases). Trimming removed 7 bases at V and 2 bases at J, with 12 bases between. The germline CDR1 and CDR2 sequences are MDHEN and SYDVKM. This CDR3 is built from 14 residues.